Following are 31 T cell receptor beta chains from one sample sequenced in a study of T cells after yellow fever vaccination. TCRdb itself ran the 5' RACE reads through MiXCR, one entry per CDR3 protein. The data contain about 550,000 distinct CDR3 sequences, about 19% of them singletons. Sequenced material: PBMCs, taken 15 days after the yellow fever booster vaccination. The receptors were sampled from a man in his thirties or forties who received the YFV17D yellow fever vaccine.

This chain links TRBV7-9 with TRBJ2-5; D gene uncertain. The V gene lost 5 bases and the J gene lost 0 bases, with 10 bases spanning the gap. The CDR3 totals 14 residues. Per germline, CDR1 SEHNR and CDR2 FQNEAQ (reference sequence). CDR3 nucleotide sequence: TGTGCCAGCAGCCCGAGACCGTACCAAGAGACCCAGTACTTC. This gives the protein CASSPRPYQETQYF. Drawing the rest from reference TRBV7-9 and TRBJ2-5, the complete variable domain is DTGVSQNPRHKITKRGQNVTFRCDPISEHNRLYWYRQTLGQGPEFLTYFQNEAQLEKSRLLSDRFSAERPKGSFSTLEIQRTEQGDSAMYLCASSPRPYQETQYFGPGTRLLVL.

The chain carries TRBV20-1 and TRBJ2-7, with D tentatively TRBD1 (5 bases). Germline V gene sequence: CDR1 DFQATT, CDR2 SNEGSKA (reference sequence). The length of the CDR3 is 12 residues. With 3 bases removed from V and 6 bases from J, the gap between germline ends came to 12 bases. The CDR3 DNA reads TGCAGTGCTAGGCCAGGGATGTCCGAGCAGTACTTC. This translates into CSARPGMSEQYF.

This clonotype was seen a few times. The chain couples TRBV7-8 to TRBJ2-1, with TRBD1 matching 8 bases. Trimming cost V 1 base and J 1 base; bases outside gene matches: 6. CDR1 SGHVS and CDR2 FQNEAQ come from the germline V gene. The CDR3 contains 17 residues. CDR3 amino acids: CASSLVSQGASYNEQFF. DNA of the CDR3: TGTGCCAGCAGCTTAGTTTCCCAGGGGGCGTCCTACAATGAGCAGTTCTTC.

V gene TRBV12-3 or TRBV12-4 combines with J gene TRBJ2-7; D is perhaps TRBD1 or TRBD2 (6 bases each). This CDR3 contains 14 residues. V was trimmed by 5 bases and J by 7 bases, leaving 18 bases between them. The CDR3 sequence: CASSPGTLAGEQYF. Written as DNA, the CDR3 is TGTGCCAGCAGTCCCGGGACACTGGCGGGGGAGCAGTACTTC.

This clonotype came up a few times. The V gene is TRBV15, the J gene TRBJ1-1, with D hard to call. The CDR3 length is 12 residues. The V end lost 5 bases, the J end lost 7 bases, and 11 bases lay between the germline ends. Germline V lookup: CDR1 LNHNV, CDR2 YYDKDF (reference sequence). The CDR3 region is CATSLRSREAFF. CDR3 nucleotide sequence: TGTGCCACCAGCCTTAGGTCGCGTGAAGCTTTCTTT.

The J gene is TRBJ2-7, the V gene TRBV29-1; the match to TRBD2 covers 9 bases. The CDR3 is 13 amino acids. Germline CDR1 and CDR2: SQVTM and ANQGSEA. Trimming took 4 bases from V and 5 from J; bases not matched to a gene: 6. CDR3 bases: TGCAGCGTTGGCGCGGGAGGGCCTAACGAGCAGTACTTC. This gives the protein CSVGAGGPNEQYF.

There are a few counts of this clonotype. The rearrangement uses TRBV6-2 or TRBV6-3 and TRBJ1-4; D not certain. The ends were cut back, 5 bases at V and 0 bases at J, with 10 bases in the middle. The CDR3 length is 15 residues. CDR1 is MNHEY and CDR2 is SVGEGT in the germline V gene. The CDR3: CASSPDGATNEKLFF. The CDR3 DNA reads as TGTGCCAGCAGTCCAGACGGCGCAACTAATGAAAAACTGTTTTTT.

This clonotype was picked up a small number of times. The rearrangement links TRBV12-3 or TRBV12-4 to TRBJ1-2, with 7 bases matching TRBD1. V shed 8 bases and J 1 base; nucleotides not matched to a gene: 4. This CDR3 has 13 residues. CDR3 sequence: CASSGTDNYGYTF. CDR3 bases: TGTGCCAGCTCAGGGACAGATAACTATGGCTACACCTTC.

A few counts support this clonotype. The chain employs TRBV9 and TRBJ2-7, with 10 bases aligning to TRBD2. CDR3 length equals 14 residues. V lost 1 base and J lost 7; bases outside the gene matches: 5. Germline V gives CDR1 SGDLS, CDR2 YYNGEE. The CDR3 bases are TGTGCCAGCAGCGTACTAGCGGGAGAGGAGGAGCAGTACTTC. Its protein product is CASSVLAGEEEQYF.

V gene TRBV19 combines with J gene TRBJ2-1; D perhaps matches TRBD2 (6 bases). From germline, CDR1 is LNHDA and CDR2 SQIVND (reference sequence). Trimming pared 6 bases from V and 2 bases from J, leaving 14 bases between. This CDR3 region has 15 residues. CDR3 DNA sequence: TGTGCCAGTAGGCCAGCCGGGAGAGCCTACAATGAGCAGTTCTTC. Its protein product is CASRPAGRAYNEQFF.

There are a few counts of this clonotype. V gene TRBV6-1 combines with J gene TRBJ2-3; the match to TRBD1 covers 12 bases. Losses at the gene ends were 10 bases for V and 6 bases for J; bases not matched to a gene: 8. Germline assignment: CDR1 MNHNS and CDR2 SASEGT. This CDR3 region has 14 residues. As DNA, the CDR3 is TGTGCCATCGTCCGGGACAGGGGGCTCGATACGCAGTATTTT. As protein: CAIVRDRGLDTQYF.

The chain couples TRBV6-2 or TRBV6-3 to TRBJ2-1; 10 positions agree with TRBD2. CDR3 length: 18 residues. Looked up from germline, CDR1 is MNHEY and CDR2 is SVGEGT. The ends lost 5 bases at V and 0 bases at J; junction bases unmatched: 10. The CDR3: CASSTTGGLASSYNEQFF. Written as DNA, the CDR3 is TGTGCCAGCAGTACCACCGGGGGACTAGCGAGCTCCTACAATGAGCAGTTCTTC.

The sample holds a few counts of this clonotype. This chain connects TRBV10-3 to TRBJ2-5, with 8 nucleotides matching TRBD2. The CDR3 has 17 amino acids. Per germline, CDR1 ENHRY and CDR2 SYGVKD. J lost 5 bases, V lost 0 bases, and 11 bases had no gene match. CDR3 region: CAISESQILAGGETQYF. Written as DNA, the CDR3 is TGTGCCATCAGTGAGTCTCAGATCCTAGCGGGCGGGGAGACCCAGTACTTC.

The rearrangement uses TRBV5-1 and TRBJ2-1, with 9 bases identical to TRBD1. Germline-derived CDR1 and CDR2 are SGHRS and YFSETQ. The CDR3 is 15 amino acids. The V segment lost 5 bases and the J segment 4 bases; nucleotides outside the gene matches: 7. CDR3 amino acids: CASSRNRGPYNEQFF. CDR3 in DNA: TGCGCCAGCAGTCGGAACAGGGGGCCGTACAATGAGCAGTTCTTC. The whole variable domain, remainder taken from reference TRBV5-1 and TRBJ2-1, is KAGVTQTPRYLIKTRGQQVTLSCSPISGHRSVSWYQQTPGQGLQFLFEYFSETQRNKGNFPGRFSGRQFSNSRSEMNVSTLELGDSALYLCASSRNRGPYNEQFFGPGTRLTVL.

This clonotype came up a few times. The chain has TRBV12-3 or TRBV12-4 and TRBJ1-5; 9 bases fit TRBD1. This CDR3 has 13 amino acids. Trimming cost V 6 bases and J 7 bases; bases outside gene matches: 4. In DNA, the CDR3 is TGTGCCAGCAGAACAGGGGGCGGACAGCCCCAGCATTTT. This gives the protein CASRTGGGQPQHF.

This rearrangement joins TRBV7-2 to TRBJ2-5; D is uncertain. The CDR3 extends over 15 amino acids. Trimming took off 1 base at V and 5 bases at J, with 14 bases between the two ends. The germline CDR1 and CDR2 sequences are SGHTA and FQGNSA. The DNA of the CDR3 is TGTGCCAGCAGCTTAGGTTCCAGCAACGGGGAGACCCAGTACTTC. It encodes CASSLGSSNGETQYF.

This clonotype showed up just a few times. The chain employs TRBV20-1 and TRBJ2-7, with 9 nucleotides matching TRBD1. The CDR3 is 13 residues long. Trimming cost V 7 bases and J 2 bases; bases outside gene matches: 6. CDR1 and CDR2 (germline): DFQATT, SNEGSKA (reference sequence). The CDR3 nucleotides read TGCAGTGGGACAGGGGAAATGGCCTACGAGCAGTACTTC. Amino acid sequence: CSGTGEMAYEQYF.

This clonotype was observed a few times. The rearrangement links TRBV20-1 to TRBJ2-1; D might be TRBD2 (6 bases). V was cut by 6 bases and J by 4 bases, with 16 bases left in between. The germline CDR1 and CDR2 sequences are DFQATT and SNEGSKA (reference sequence). This CDR3 has 14 amino acids. CDR3 region: CSAKTPTSYNEQFF. The DNA for the CDR3 is TGCAGTGCCAAGACTCCGACTAGTTACAATGAGCAGTTCTTC.

This clonotype has more than one count but fewer than ten. The chain links TRBV29-1 to TRBJ2-7; 11 bases fit TRBD2. V lost 6 bases to trimming and J lost 3 bases; unmatched junction nucleotides: 13. Germline V gene data show CDR1 as SQVTM and CDR2 as ANQGSEA. The CDR3 is made up of 16 amino acids. CDR3 coding DNA: TGCAGCGTCGGGGGAACTAGCGGGAGAAAAGGCTACGAGCAGTACTTC. Protein: CSVGGTSGRKGYEQYF.

The chain links TRBV6-1 to TRBJ2-5, with unresolved D. Between the trimmed V and J ends, which lost 2 bases and 3 bases, there was a span of 10 bases. The CDR3 is 14 residues long. The germline V gene has CDR1 MNHNS and CDR2 SASEGT. Here the CDR3 reads CASSESRTKETQYF. CDR3 DNA: TGTGCCAGCAGTGAATCGCGGACCAAAGAGACCCAGTACTTC.

The chain links TRBV7-9 to TRBJ2-7, with 9 bases fitting TRBD2. Losses at the gene ends were 6 bases for V and 0 bases for J; bases not matched to a gene: 3. CDR3 length: 14 amino acids. In germline, CDR1 is SEHNR, CDR2 FQNEAQ (reference sequence). CDR3 amino acids: CASSISGSSYEQYF. CDR3 sequence (DNA): TGTGCCAGCAGTATTAGCGGGAGCTCCTACGAGCAGTACTTC.

The genes are TRBV29-1 and TRBJ2-5, with D tentatively TRBD1 (5 bases). The CDR3 extends over 11 amino acids. The V and J ends lost 7 bases and 5 bases respectively, with 11 bases between them. Germline V gene sequence: CDR1 SQVTM, CDR2 ANQGSEA. CDR3 in amino acids: CSGRVWETQYF. In DNA form, the CDR3 reads TGCAGCGGCAGGGTTTGGGAGACCCAGTACTTC.

This clonotype was detected only a few times. V usage is TRBV24-1 and J usage is TRBJ1-5, with unresolved D. Trimming cost V 5 bases and J 6 bases, with 10 bases left between them. CDR1 KGHDR and CDR2 SFDVKD come from the germline V gene. The CDR3 is 13 amino acids. DNA for the CDR3: TGTGCCACCAGTGTAGGGCTGGGTCAGCCCCAGCATTTT. It translates to CATSVGLGQPQHF.

As DNA, the CDR3 is TGTGCCAGTAGTATAGTTTTACAGACGATCAACGTCCTGACTTTC. Its protein is CASSIVLQTINVLTF. The genes are TRBV19 and TRBJ2-6, with D unclear. V was clipped by 1 base and J by 9 bases, with 13 bases between them. The CDR3 has 15 amino acids. Germline CDR1 reads LNHDA; CDR2 reads SQIVND (reference sequence).

The gene calls are TRBV6-2 or TRBV6-3 and TRBJ2-2; D remains unclear. Germline V gene data show CDR1 as MNHEY and CDR2 as SVGEGT. The CDR3 covers 18 residues. V was trimmed by 4 bases and J by 0 bases, leaving 18 bases between them. The CDR3: CASSSPLRTLANTGELFF. The CDR3 DNA reads as TGTGCCAGCAGTTCGCCCCTTCGGACGTTAGCGAACACCGGGGAGCTGTTTTTT.

This clonotype was counted only a few times. J is TRBJ2-7 and V is TRBV9; 9 positions agree with TRBD1. V dropped 0 bases and J dropped 4; count of bases not matched to a gene: 14. Germline CDR1 and CDR2: SGDLS and YYNGEE. The CDR3 has 18 residues. CDR3 coding DNA: TGTGCCAGCAGCGTAGCAGATACCCTACCGGGACAGGGATACGAGCAGTACTTC. Translation: CASSVADTLPGQGYEQYF.

The sample holds a few counts of this clonotype. The CDR3 protein is CASKKAIQETQYF. CDR3 sequence (DNA): TGTGCCAGCAAAAAGGCAATACAAGAGACCCAGTACTTC. The chain joins TRBV6-2 or TRBV6-3 to TRBJ2-5; D is uncertain. V was cut by 7 bases and J by 2 bases, with 11 bases left in between. CDR1 and CDR2 (germline): MNHEY, SVGEGT. The CDR3 is 13 amino acids.

V and J are TRBV14 and TRBJ1-6, with D unclear. The V end lost 2 bases, the J end lost 9 bases, and 11 bases lay between the germline ends. The CDR3 length is 14 residues. The V gene's germline CDR1 is SGHDN and CDR2 FVKESK. The CDR3, as DNA: TGTGCCAGCAGCCAACTTGCCGGTGGTTCACCCCTCCACTTT. Translation: CASSQLAGGSPLHF.

V is TRBV5-1 and J is TRBJ2-2; 7 nucleotides match TRBD1. CDR3 length: 14 amino acids. J gave up 0 bases and V 5 bases, and 1 base lay outside the gene matches. The germline gives CDR1 SGHRS, CDR2 YFSETQ. The CDR3 region has the DNA TGCGCCAGCAGGACAGGGCCGAACACCGGGGAGCTGTTTTTT. Translated, it gives CASRTGPNTGELFF.

The rearrangement links TRBV25-1 to TRBJ2-7; TRBD2 matches at 7 bases. V lost 3 bases and J lost 4; bases outside the gene matches: 6. The CDR3 totals 14 residues. CDR1 is MGHDK, CDR2 SYGVNS, per germline. The CDR3 sequence: CASSDLAVPYEQYF. The CDR3 DNA follows: TGTGCCAGCAGTGATCTAGCGGTTCCTTACGAGCAGTACTTC.

The V and J genes are TRBV10-3 and TRBJ1-1, with a tentative D call TRBD1 (5 bases). The CDR3 runs 15 residues. V lost 6 bases and J lost 3, with 17 bases in between. Germline V gene sequence: CDR1 ENHRY, CDR2 SYGVKD. The CDR3 DNA reads TGTGCCATCAGGGAGAGGGACGGGGGTGACACTGAAGCTTTCTTT. Amino acid sequence: CAIRERDGGDTEAFF.